This entry lists 32 T cell receptor beta chains sequenced from one sample in a study of T cells in women clearing cervical HPV infection. The method was immunoSEQ multiplex PCR; TCRdb's version includes in-frame clones alone and lacks a portion of them. The sample data list tens of thousands of clones. Sample: blood buffy coat. The receptors originated from a woman between 18 and 70 years old with a cervical HPV16 infection that either progressed to CIN3+ or cleared (not recorded which).

Note on this clone: The read is 3 residues too short to cover the CDR3 end, so that end is filled in from the germline J gene. The chain couples TRBV7-9 to TRBJ2-4, with a tentative D call TRBD1 (5 bases). The CDR3 runs 13 residues. Germline CDR1 reads SEHNR; CDR2 reads FQNEAQ (reference sequence). Partial CDR3 DNA: TGTGCCAGCAGCTTTGATGGGGCGCGTGGT. It codes for CASSFDGARG. The whole CDR3 reads CASSFDGARGQYF.

About this clone: The read is 3 residues too short to cover the CDR3 end, so that end is filled in from the germline J gene. V and J are TRBV2 and TRBJ1-1; D not resolved. The CDR3 is 14 residues long. CDR1 is SNHLY, CDR2 FYNNEI, per germline. V was clipped by 2 bases and J by 1 base, with 8 bases between them. The DNA read from the CDR3 is TGTGCCAGCAGTGAATTTAGGGCGAACACTGAA. Translated: CASSEFRANTE. The full CDR3 protein reads CASSEFRANTEAFF.

Turning to this clone: The DNA ends 3 residues before the CDR3 does, and the rest of the CDR3 is filled in from the germline J gene. This chain links TRBV29-1 with TRBJ2-2, with TRBD2 identical over 15 bases. The CDR3 consists of 15 residues. Germline V CDR1 and CDR2: SQVTM, ANQGSEA. V dropped 6 bases and J dropped 4; count of bases not matched to a gene: 3. The part of the CDR3 DNA that was read is TGCAGCGTCAGGACTAGCGGGAGGGGCACCGGGGAG. Its translation: CSVRTSGRGTGE. The CDR3 reads in full as CSVRTSGRGTGELFF.

On this clone itself: The CDR3 end lies 3 residues beyond the end of the read and is filled in from the germline J gene. The chain has TRBV19 and TRBJ2-7, with 9 bases aligning to TRBD1. Germline trimming cut 3 bases from V and 5 bases from J; bases unmatched to any gene: 20. The V gene's germline CDR1 is LNHDA and CDR2 SQIVND (reference sequence). This CDR3 is built from 19 residues. The CDR3 sequence is CASSIDFSPVGTGQNEQYF. Incomplete CDR3 DNA: TGTGCCAGTAGTATTGACTTTAGTCCTGTAGGGACAGGGCAGAACGAG.

Comment on this clone: The read ends 3 residues early relative to the CDR3; the germline J gene fills the gap. The chain employs TRBV20-1 and TRBJ2-3; D is perhaps TRBD2 (6 bases). Looked up from germline, CDR1 is DFQATT and CDR2 is SNEGSKA (reference sequence). Trimming cost V 6 bases and J 1 base, with 20 bases left between them. The length of the CDR3 is 16 residues. CDR3 DNA (partial): TGCAGTGCCCCCGGGGTGAAGGGACTCCGCACAGATACG. Protein: CSAPGVKGLRTDT. The full CDR3 reads CSAPGVKGLRTDTQYF.

As regards this clone: The CDR3 end falls 3 residues outside the read, so it is completed with the germline J gene. The rearrangement joins TRBV7-6 to TRBJ2-5, with 7 bases aligning to TRBD1. This CDR3 has 14 residues. The ends lost 1 base at V and 5 bases at J; junction bases unmatched: 4. Germline-derived CDR1 and CDR2 are SGHVS and FNYEAQ. The CDR3 region is CASSLDPQGETQYF. Partial CDR3 DNA: TGTGCCAGCAGCTTAGACCCACAGGGGGAGACC.

As concerns this clone: Read data end 3 residues before the CDR3 end; the end is taken from the germline J gene. The V gene is TRBV28, the J gene TRBJ2-1, with TRBD2 matching 10 bases. The germline V gene encodes CDR1 MDHEN and CDR2 SYDVKM. The J segment lost 1 base and the V segment lost 8 bases, leaving 8 bases of the junction unmatched. The CDR3 length is 16 residues. CDR3 DNA, as far as it was read: TGTGCCAGCTTGCGTAGCGGGAGGATTTCCTACAATGAG. The encoded protein is CASLRSGRISYNE. The full CDR3 reads CASLRSGRISYNEQFF.

As to this clone: The read ends 3 residues before the CDR3 terminus; that terminus is restored from the germline J gene. The chain employs TRBV5-1 and TRBJ2-3; 10 bases agree with TRBD2. The ends lost 5 bases at V and 1 base at J; junction bases unmatched: 10. The germline V gene has CDR1 SGHRS and CDR2 YFSETQ. This CDR3 comprises 17 residues. The CDR3 here is CASSRASGSRGTDTQYF. CDR3 DNA (partial): TGCGCCAGCAGTAGGGCTAGCGGGAGTCGGGGCACAGATACG.

On this clone itself: From the germline J gene comes the end of the CDR3, since the read stops 3 residues before it. J is TRBJ2-5 and V is TRBV6-1; 8 positions agree with TRBD1. The CDR3 loop spans 14 amino acids. CDR1 and CDR2 (germline): MNHNS, SASEGT. V trimming: 5 bases; J trimming: 4 bases; junction bases outside the gene matches: 6. The sequenced part of the CDR3 DNA is TGTGCCAGCAGTCAAGACAGGGGAACAGAGACC. Translation gives CASSQDRGTET. The entire CDR3 protein is CASSQDRGTETQYF.

With respect to this clone: The CDR3 end lies 3 residues beyond the end of the read and is filled in from the germline J gene. The chain has TRBV7-3 and TRBJ2-3, with a possible D match to TRBD1 (5 bases). Germline loops: CDR1 SGHTA, CDR2 FQGTGA. V lost 3 bases to trimming and J lost 6 bases, with 10 bases between them. There are 13 residues in the CDR3. The CDR3 is CASSFTQGDTQYF. The sequenced part of the CDR3 DNA is TGTGCCAGCAGCTTTACGCAGGGTGATACG.

As regards this clone: With the read ending 3 residues before the CDR3 end, the germline J gene is used to fill in that end. The J gene is TRBJ2-3, the V gene TRBV30, with 7 bases that match TRBD2. This CDR3 is 12 amino acids long. Trimming cost V 4 bases and J 5 bases; bases outside gene matches: 3. CDR1 is GTSNPN, CDR2 SVGIG, per germline (reference sequence). The part of the CDR3 DNA that was read is TGTGCCTGGAACCCGGGGGGAGATACG. Protein sequence: CAWNPGGDT. The whole CDR3 region reads CAWNPGGDTQYF. The full variable domain, in which reference TRBV30 and TRBJ2-3 provide the parts outside the CDR3, is SQTIHQWPATLVQPVGSPLSLECTVEGTSNPNLYWYRQAAGRGLQLLFYSVGIGQISSEVPQNLSASRPQDRQFILSSKKLLLSDSGFYLCAWNPGGDTQYFGPGTRLTVL.

As concerns this clone: The CDR3 is cut off 3 residues early in the read; its end comes from the germline J gene. The chain is built from TRBV7-9 and TRBJ2-3, with D possibly TRBD2 on 5 matching bases. V lost 5 bases and J lost 4, with 10 bases in between. CDR3 size: 13 residues. Germline V gene sequence: CDR1 SEHNR, CDR2 FQNEAQ (reference sequence). The DNA read from the CDR3 is TGTGCCAGCAGCCTCGGGGAAGCAGATACG. Its protein product is CASSLGEADT. In full, the CDR3 reads CASSLGEADTQYF.

Concerning this clone itself: The missing CDR3 end, 3 residues past where the read stops, is filled in from the germline J gene. The chain recombines TRBV7-2 with TRBJ2-1, with 7 bases aligning to TRBD2. Trimming at V came to 5 bases and at J to 0 bases, leaving 4 bases not matched to a gene. The CDR3 is made up of 15 amino acids. CDR1 SGHTA and CDR2 FQGNSA come from the germline V gene. The chain's CDR3 is CASSVRGSSYNEQFF. The sequenced part of the CDR3 DNA is TGTGCCAGCAGCGTGCGGGGGAGCTCCTACAATGAG.

This clone registers medium-sized by frequency. The CDR3 goes on 3 residues after the read ends, and that part is filled in from the germline J gene. This chain joins TRBV29-1 and TRBJ2-4; D not resolved. Germline CDR1 and CDR2: SQVTM and ANQGSEA. The length of the CDR3 is 12 residues. The germline V and J ends were trimmed by 5 bases and 5 bases, with 10 bases remaining between them. The part of the CDR3 DNA that was read is TGCAGCGTTTTGTTTACAGAAAACATT. Protein product: CSVLFTENI. The whole CDR3 sequence is CSVLFTENIQYF.

As regards this clone: The CDR3 goes on 3 residues after the read ends, and that part is filled in from the germline J gene. The chain is built from TRBV14 and TRBJ2-5, with a weak D call TRBD1 (5 bases). The CDR3 contains 15 residues. Per germline, CDR1 SGHDN and CDR2 FVKESK. The ends were cut back, 0 bases at V and 2 bases at J, with 10 bases in the middle. CDR3 residues: CASSQDRAWQETQYF. CDR3 bases read: TGTGCCAGCAGCCAAGACAGGGCCTGGCAAGAGACC.

On this clone itself: The read falls 3 residues short of the CDR3 end, and the missing part is taken from the germline J gene. The chain combines TRBV5-1 with TRBJ1-1; 8 positions match TRBD1. This CDR3 region has 15 residues. Trimming took 4 bases from V and 4 from J; bases not matched to a gene: 9. Germline lookup yields CDR1 SGHRS and CDR2 YFSETQ. This CDR3 reads CASSGTGTGTTEAFF. The sequenced CDR3 bases are TGCGCCAGCAGCGGAACCGGGACAGGTACCACTGAA.

Worth noting for this clone: The read stops 3 residues short of the end of the CDR3; the missing end is completed from the germline J gene. This chain connects TRBV11-3 to TRBJ2-7; 7 bases are a match to TRBD1. The V gene's germline CDR1 is SGHNT and CDR2 YENEEA. This CDR3 spans 14 amino acids. V was clipped by 5 bases and J by 0 bases; unmatched bases: 4. The CDR3 sequence: CASSIRDSSYEQYF. Incomplete CDR3 DNA: TGTGCCAGCAGCATCCGGGACAGCTCCTACGAG.

Worth noting for this clone: Read sequence stops 3 residues before the CDR3 end, and the germline J gene provides the missing end. J is TRBJ2-3 and V is TRBV7-3; 7 bases fit TRBD1. In germline, CDR1 is SGHTA, CDR2 FQGTGA. V was pared by 0 bases and J by 2 bases, with 2 bases of the junction left unmatched. This CDR3 has 15 residues. CDR3 DNA (partial): TGTGCCAGCAGCTTAACGACAGGGATCACAGATACG. Its protein product is CASSLTTGITDT. The full-length CDR3 reads as CASSLTTGITDTQYF.

With respect to this clone: Sequencing ends 3 residues short of the CDR3 end; the germline J gene provides the rest. The J gene is TRBJ2-3, the V gene TRBV6-2 or TRBV6-3; tentative D call: TRBD1 (6 bases). This CDR3 comprises 15 residues. Germline-derived CDR1 and CDR2 are MNHEY and SVGEGT. CDR3 sequence: CASSYSTGYQETQYF. The covered CDR3 bases are TGTGCCAGCAGTTACTCGACAGGATACCAAGAGACG.

Worth noting for this clone: The CDR3 extends 3 residues past the end of the read, so its final part is completed from the germline J gene. The chain links TRBV5-5 to TRBJ2-7; tentative D call: TRBD2 (5 bases). The CDR3 loop spans 15 amino acids. CDR1 is SGHKS and CDR2 is YYEKEE in the germline V gene (reference sequence). Trimming removed 2 bases at V and 2 bases at J, with 14 bases between. CDR3 protein: CASSFTELRAYEQYF. The DNA read from the CDR3 is TGTGCCAGCAGCTTTACTGAGTTGAGGGCCTACGAG.

In regard to this clone: The CDR3 end falls 3 residues outside the read, so it is completed with the germline J gene. The V gene is TRBV5-6, the J gene TRBJ2-5, with TRBD2 matching over 11 bases. The CDR3 loop spans 15 amino acids. Germline V lookup: CDR1 SGHDT, CDR2 YYEEEE. V dropped 2 bases and J dropped 5; count of bases not matched to a gene: 5. The CDR3 DNA, read in part, is TGTGCCAGCAGCTTCAGTACTAGCGGGAGCGAGACC. The encoded protein is CASSFSTSGSET. The full CDR3 is CASSFSTSGSETQYF.

As for this clone: The sequence runs out 3 residues before the end of the CDR3; the remainder is reconstructed from the germline J gene. This chain uses TRBV7-3 with TRBJ1-1; 8 nucleotides line up with TRBD1. The germline V gene has CDR1 SGHTA and CDR2 FQGTGA. The CDR3 loop spans 18 amino acids. CDR3 sequence reads: CASSSINRGVAGPDTAFF. Incomplete CDR3 DNA: TGTGCCAGCAGCTCCATTAACAGGGGGGTAGCGGGACCAGATACG.

Details on this clone: The DNA ends 3 residues before the CDR3 does, and the rest of the CDR3 is filled in from the germline J gene. The chain couples TRBV19 to TRBJ2-3; 7 nucleotides align to TRBD1. Trimming removed 4 bases from V and 6 bases from J; junction bases left unmatched: 13. Germline-derived CDR1 and CDR2 are LNHDA and SQIVND (reference sequence). This CDR3 has 16 amino acids. The CDR3 protein is CASSRKIGGLSDTQYF. The sequenced CDR3 bases are TGTGCCAGTAGTAGGAAGATAGGGGGCCTGTCCGATACG.

Note on this clone: The DNA ends 3 residues before the CDR3 does, and the rest of the CDR3 is filled in from the germline J gene. V gene TRBV19 combines with J gene TRBJ1-6; 7 bases are a match to TRBD1. Germline CDR1 is LNHDA and CDR2 is SQIVND (reference sequence). The V and J ends lost 6 bases and 5 bases, in that order; junction bases with no gene match: 7. This CDR3 is 15 amino acids long. Partial CDR3 DNA: TGTGCCAGTAGGTCGTACAGGGGTGATAATTCACCC. Its translation is CASRSYRGDNSP. The full CDR3 reads CASRSYRGDNSPLHF.

Notes on this clone: The CDR3 end is not reached by the read, which stops 3 residues before it; the germline J gene fills it in. The J gene is TRBJ2-7, the V gene TRBV7-3; 8 nucleotides match TRBD2. V dropped 5 bases and J dropped 0; count of bases not matched to a gene: 3. CDR1 SGHTA and CDR2 FQGTGA come from the germline V gene. The CDR3 consists of 14 residues. CDR3 DNA (partial): TGTGCCAGCAGCCCTACTAGCGGCTCCTACGAG. Translation gives CASSPTSGSYE. The entire CDR3 protein reads CASSPTSGSYEQYF.

Of note for this clone: The sequenced fragment ends 3 residues before the CDR3 boundary, so the rest is inferred from the germline J gene. V and J are TRBV5-1 and TRBJ2-1; 9 nucleotides match TRBD1. From germline, CDR1 is SGHRS and CDR2 YFSETQ. Trimming took 4 bases from V and 5 from J; bases not matched to a gene: 4. CDR3 size: 14 residues. The CDR3 loop is CASSLRQGDNEQFF. The DNA read from the CDR3 is TGCGCCAGCAGCCTAAGACAGGGGGACAATGAG.

As regards this clone: The CDR3 end falls 3 residues outside the read, so it is completed with the germline J gene. The rearrangement links TRBV19 to TRBJ1-4, with D perhaps matching TRBD1 (5 bases). The CDR3 runs 15 residues. Trimming removed 6 bases at V and 2 bases at J, with 13 bases between. CDR1 LNHDA and CDR2 SQIVND come from the germline V gene (reference sequence). Partial CDR3 DNA: TGTGCCAGTAGGGACACCCGGGGGACTAATGAAAAA. Residues: CASRDTRGTNEK. The entire CDR3 reads CASRDTRGTNEKLFF.

Note on this clone: Sequencing ends 3 residues short of the CDR3 end; the germline J gene provides the rest. The chain links TRBV5-1 to TRBJ1-3, with 11 bases lining up with TRBD1. The V gene's germline CDR1 is SGHRS and CDR2 YFSETQ. The CDR3 is made up of 16 amino acids. The J segment lost 2 bases and the V segment lost 2 bases, leaving 3 bases of the junction unmatched. The part of the CDR3 DNA that was read is TGCGCCAGCAGCTTAGGGACAGGGGGACCTGGAAACACC. It codes for CASSLGTGGPGNT. The entire CDR3 protein reads CASSLGTGGPGNTIYF.

Turning to this clone: The observed sequence ends 3 residues before the CDR3 terminus, with the missing tail filled in from the germline J gene. The chain combines TRBV20-1 with TRBJ2-5; D remains unclear. The CDR3 consists of 11 residues. The V end was cut by 4 bases, the J end by 5 bases, with 8 bases between. Germline V gene data show CDR1 as DFQATT and CDR2 as SNEGSKA (reference sequence). The sequenced part of the CDR3 DNA is TGCAGTGCTACCGGTGCGGAGACC. This gives the protein CSATGAET. The CDR3 reads in full as CSATGAETQYF.

As to this clone: The junction departs from the called germline gene at one end, perhaps through a read error. The sequence runs out 3 residues before the end of the CDR3; the remainder is reconstructed from the germline J gene. This chain connects TRBV18 to TRBJ1-2; D call uncertain. The CDR3 contains 15 residues. In germline, CDR1 is KGHSH, CDR2 LQKENI. The CDR3 reads CASSPRGSSYNGYTF. CDR3 DNA, as far as it was read: TGTGCCAGCTCACCACGCGGGAGCTCCTACAATGGG. The variable domain in full, completed from reference TRBV18 and TRBJ1-2, reads NAGVMQNPRHLVRRRGQEARLRCSPMKGHSHVYWYRQLPEEGLKFMVYLQKENIIDESGMPKERFSAEFPKEGPSILRIQQVVRGDSAAYFCASSPRGSSYNGYTFGSGTRLTVV.

To note about this clone: The read gets to within 3 residues of the CDR3 end, and the germline J gene fills in the rest. The rearrangement joins TRBV12-3 or TRBV12-4 to TRBJ2-2; a possible D gene is TRBD1 (5 bases). Trimming took 5 bases from V and 2 from J, leaving 21 bases between them. This CDR3 contains 18 residues. The sequenced part of the CDR3 DNA is TGTGCCAGCAGTCCCAGGGTTGCGCAGGTGCTAAACACCGGGGAG. It encodes CASSPRVAQVLNTGE. In full, the CDR3 is CASSPRVAQVLNTGELFF.

Comment on this clone: The read terminates 3 residues before the CDR3 end, so the remaining end is supplied by the germline J gene. The genes are TRBV7-2 and TRBJ1-5; maybe TRBD1 (5 bases). Germline V gene sequence: CDR1 SGHTA, CDR2 FQGNSA. This CDR3 has 15 amino acids. V gave up 2 bases and J gave up 6 bases, with 14 bases separating them. The CDR3 region is CASSLKAEGSQPQHF. The covered CDR3 bases are TGTGCCAGCAGCTTAAAAGCCGAGGGGAGTCAGCCC.